This T cell receptor beta chain was documented in a study of OX40 agonist ivuxolimab in advanced cancers. Turning to the overall study: Ivuxolimab was a fully human IgG2 agonistic monoclonal antibody targeting the costimulatory receptor OX40 (CD134). The dose-escalation cohort was roughly 80% male with a mean age of about 60 years, ranging from roughly 23 to 85. The paper reports the monotherapy dose-escalation portion (N = 52 patients) of the phase I ivuxolimab trial. Of the 50 or so patients in dose escalation, around 20 had hepatocellular carcinoma, roughly 15 had melanoma, 9 had renal cell carcinoma and 9 had head and neck cancer. The point of sequencing TCRbeta in the periphery was to test whether ivuxolimab changed TCR sequence diversity and drove clonal T-cell expansion. Prior anti-PD-1, anti-PD-L1 or anti-CTLA-4 therapy was permitted, and checkpoint inhibitors had been received by roughly 40% of dose-escalation patients. Intravenous ivuxolimab was administered to patients every 2 weeks at six dose levels: 0.01, 0.1, 0.3, 1.5, 3 and 10 mg/kg. Partial responses were achieved by three dose-escalation patients, of whom one had hepatocellular carcinoma and two had cutaneous melanoma. General conclusions and limits of the study: In the 0.1-3.0 mg/kg groups, partial responders had among the lowest normalized peripheral clonal expansion, particularly in CD8+ T cells. Which antigens the clonally expanded peripheral T cells were specific for was not determined. Low levels of normalized T-cell clonal expansion were also seen in some patients who did not respond. At doses of 0.1 to 3.0 mg/kg, clonal expansion of both CD4+ and CD8+ blood T cells was observed from baseline to week 6. After ivuxolimab, CD8+ T cells had more expanded clones than CD4+ T cells on average.

The trial excluded patients who had a history of autoimmune disease or who were on systemic immunosuppression. Peripheral blood for TCR sequencing was drawn from every dose cohort at baseline, at cycle 4 day 1 and at cycle 7 day 1. The samples were drawn from a first-in-human, open-label, multicenter phase I dose-escalation trial of ivuxolimab. Adults with locally advanced or metastatic head and neck squamous cell, hepatocellular, melanoma or renal cell carcinoma were enrolled in the trial. Before TCR sequencing, CD4+ T cells and CD8+ T cells from peripheral blood were sorted into separate populations. To sequence the TCRbeta CDR3 region, genomic DNA was isolated from the sorted cells. The immunoSEQ Assay was used to sequence the TCRbeta CDR3 regions. What TCRdb holds here is the immuneACCESS table cut down to in-frame rearrangements. Part of the clones is not present; checked against another copy, under half of the missing clones reflect an unresolved V gene, and the others are unexplained. The sample table records around 62,000 clones; more than 65% of these occur just once. Of the sample, 5.5% to 6% falls within the top ten clones.

Turning to this clone: The antigen it recognizes is unknown. No base-level quality is on record; no much larger clone is a single base apart.

Spanning cysteine to phenylalanine, the CDR3 consists of 15 amino acids. The read is trimmed to its CDR3 DNA, 45 bases read in frame from base 1. Compared with germline, V lacks 8 bases and J lacks 10 bases; bases without a gene match: 16. The germline V gene encodes CDR1 LNHDA and CDR2 SQIVND (reference sequence). The sequence joins TRBV19 to TRBJ2-1; a stretch of 8 junction bases matches TRBD2. The sample here was CD4+ or CD8+ T cells sorted from blood, taken in a trial of the OX40 agonist ivuxolimab. This clonotype was obtained from an adult with an advanced solid tumor such as melanoma, head and neck, liver or kidney cancer. The CDR3 amino acid sequence is: CASSALLAEGSEQFF. The nucleotides are TGTGCCAGTTCCGCTTTACTAGCGGAGGGATCGGAGCAGTTCTTC.